This entry lists 2 T cell receptor beta chains sequenced from one sample in a study of blood T cell repertoires in COVID-19. Some clones are missing from TCRdb's copy, which holds only in-frame ones; the method was immunoSEQ multiplex PCR. The sample includes around 500,000 clones, 70% to 90% of them seen just once. What was sequenced was PBMCs or T cells enriched from blood (not recorded which). The receptors shown here come from a woman aged 55-75 years who had recovered from COVID-19.

This chain links TRBV5-1 with TRBJ2-5; D gene unclear. This CDR3 is 15 amino acids long. V dropped 4 bases and J dropped 2 bases, with 15 bases sitting between them. Germline CDR1 is SGHRS and CDR2 is YFSETQ. CDR3 amino acids: CASSLRGIGQETQYF. CDR3 DNA: TGCGCCAGCAGCCTCCGCGGTATCGGGCAAGAGACCCAGTACTTC.

This chain joins TRBV30 and TRBJ2-5, with TRBD1 identical over 8 bases. V shed 0 bases and J 5 bases; nucleotides not matched to a gene: 8. CDR3 size: 15 residues. Germline V gene sequence: CDR1 GTSNPN, CDR2 SVGIG (reference sequence). The CDR3 spells CAWSVGAGGLETQYF. CDR3 sequence (DNA): TGTGCCTGGAGTGTCGGGGCAGGGGGCCTCGAGACCCAGTACTTC.